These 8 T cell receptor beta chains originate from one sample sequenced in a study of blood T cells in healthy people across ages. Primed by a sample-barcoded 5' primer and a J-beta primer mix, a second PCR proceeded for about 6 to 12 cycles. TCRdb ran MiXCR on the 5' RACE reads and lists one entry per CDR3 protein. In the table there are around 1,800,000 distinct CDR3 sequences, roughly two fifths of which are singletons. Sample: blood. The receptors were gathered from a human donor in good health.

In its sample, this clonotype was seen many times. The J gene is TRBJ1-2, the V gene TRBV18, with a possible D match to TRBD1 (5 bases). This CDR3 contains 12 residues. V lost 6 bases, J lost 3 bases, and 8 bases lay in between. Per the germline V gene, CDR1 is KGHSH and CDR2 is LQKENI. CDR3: CASSGDDYGYTF. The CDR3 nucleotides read TGTGCCAGCTCGGGGGATGACTATGGCTACACCTTC.

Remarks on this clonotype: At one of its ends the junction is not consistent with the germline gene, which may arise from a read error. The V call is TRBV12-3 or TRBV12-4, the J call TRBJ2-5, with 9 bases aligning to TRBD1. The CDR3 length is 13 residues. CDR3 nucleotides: TGTACCAGCAGTGGACAGGGGACTGAGACCCAGTACTTC. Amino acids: CTSSGQGTETQYF.

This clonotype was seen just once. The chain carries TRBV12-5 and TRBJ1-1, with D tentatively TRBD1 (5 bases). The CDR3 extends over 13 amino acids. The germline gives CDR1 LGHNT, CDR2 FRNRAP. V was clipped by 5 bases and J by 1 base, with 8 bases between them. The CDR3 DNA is TGTGCTAGTGGTCCTGACAGGAACACTGAAGCTTTCTTT. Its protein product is CASGPDRNTEAFF.

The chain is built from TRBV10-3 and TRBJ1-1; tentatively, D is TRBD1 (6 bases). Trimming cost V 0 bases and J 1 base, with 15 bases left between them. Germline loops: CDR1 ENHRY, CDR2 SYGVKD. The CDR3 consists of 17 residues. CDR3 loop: CAISESGGGAPNTEAFF. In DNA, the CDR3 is TGTGCCATCAGTGAGTCTGGAGGGGGGGCGCCGAACACTGAAGCTTTCTTT.

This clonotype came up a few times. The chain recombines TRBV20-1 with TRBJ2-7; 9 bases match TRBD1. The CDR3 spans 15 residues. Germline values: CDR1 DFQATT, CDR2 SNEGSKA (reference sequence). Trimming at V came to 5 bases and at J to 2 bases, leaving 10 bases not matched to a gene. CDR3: CSALSGQGNPYEQYF. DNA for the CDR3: TGCAGTGCTCTCTCCGGACAGGGGAATCCCTACGAGCAGTACTTC.

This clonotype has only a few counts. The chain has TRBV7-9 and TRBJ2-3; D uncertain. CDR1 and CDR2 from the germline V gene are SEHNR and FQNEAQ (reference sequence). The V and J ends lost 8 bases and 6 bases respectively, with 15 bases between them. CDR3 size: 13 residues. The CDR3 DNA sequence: TGTGCCAGCTTCGCTCCCGCCGGGGATACGCAGTATTTT. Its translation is CASFAPAGDTQYF.

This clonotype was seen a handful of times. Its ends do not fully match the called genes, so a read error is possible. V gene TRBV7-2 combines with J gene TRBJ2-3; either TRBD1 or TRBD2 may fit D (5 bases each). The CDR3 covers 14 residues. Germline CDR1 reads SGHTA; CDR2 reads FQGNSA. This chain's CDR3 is CASSRDGRTDTQYF. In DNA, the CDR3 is TGTGCCAGCAGCCGGGACGGCCGCACAGATACCCAGTATTTT.

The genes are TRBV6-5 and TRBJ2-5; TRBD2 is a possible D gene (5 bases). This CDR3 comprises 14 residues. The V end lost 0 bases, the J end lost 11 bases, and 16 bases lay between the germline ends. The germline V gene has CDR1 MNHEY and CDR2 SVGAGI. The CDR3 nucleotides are TGTGCCAGCAGTTACTCCCCGGTAGGAGGTGGGCAGTACTTC. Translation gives CASSYSPVGGGQYF.